Following are 5 T cell receptor beta chains from one sample sequenced in a study of blood T cell repertoires in COVID-19. The table came from immunoSEQ multiplex PCR; TCRdb's copy has only in-frame clones and leaves some out. This sample carries around 300,000 clones, 75% to 90% of them seen once, and the ten largest clones take under 15%. Material: peripheral blood. The receptors stem from a woman in her 70s with COVID-19, enrolled during active disease.

This chain joins TRBV27 and TRBJ1-6, with D possibly TRBD1 on 6 matching bases. This CDR3 comprises 13 residues. Germline values: CDR1 MNHEY, CDR2 SMNVEV (reference sequence). V gave up 5 bases and J gave up 10 bases, with 12 bases separating them. CDR3 region: CASSPGGASPLHF. DNA for the CDR3: TGTGCCAGCAGTCCCGGGGGGGCCTCACCCCTCCACTTT.

This sequence joins TRBV3-1 (or the pseudogene TRBV3-2) and TRBJ1-2, with D uncertain. Trimming pared 1 base from V and 5 bases from J, leaving 14 bases between. Germline CDR1 and CDR2: LGHDT and YNNKEL (reference sequence). The CDR3 extends over 15 amino acids. Here the CDR3 DNA reads TGTGCCAGCAGCCAAGGGCGTCAGGTCTTTTATGGCTACACCTTC. Its protein is CASSQGRQVFYGYTF.

The V and J genes are TRBV7-2 and TRBJ2-1; 7 nucleotides align to TRBD2. Germline V lookup: CDR1 SGHTA, CDR2 FQGNSA. CDR3 length: 15 residues. Germline trimming cut 4 bases from V and 0 bases from J; bases unmatched to any gene: 3. The DNA for the CDR3 is TGTGCCAGCAGCTCGGGGACTATCTCCTACAATGAGCAGTTCTTC. Its translation: CASSSGTISYNEQFF. Based on the CDR3 plus reference TRBV7-2 and TRBJ2-1, the full variable domain is GAGVSQSPSNKVTEKGKDVELRCDPISGHTALYWYRQSLGQGLEFLIYFQGNSAPDKSGLPSDRFSAERTGGSVSTLTIQRTQQEDSAVYLCASSSGTISYNEQFFGPGTRLTVL.

The chain couples TRBV29-1 to TRBJ1-1; 10 positions match TRBD1. The junction had 12 bases not matched to a gene; V was cut back by 7 bases and J by 7 bases. Germline loops: CDR1 SQVTM, CDR2 ANQGSEA. The CDR3 is 14 residues long. The CDR3 nucleotides read TGCAGCGCCATCACCGGGACAGGGGCGGGTGAAGCTTTCTTT. Residues: CSAITGTGAGEAFF.

J is TRBJ1-4 and V is TRBV2; D is uncertain. Germline CDR1 SNHLY, CDR2 FYNNEI. The CDR3 totals 15 residues. V was trimmed by 6 bases and J by 2 bases, leaving 13 bases between them. CDR3 DNA sequence: TGTGCCAGCAGACCCTTAGCCGGGACTAATGAAAAACTGTTTTTT. Protein product: CASRPLAGTNEKLFF.